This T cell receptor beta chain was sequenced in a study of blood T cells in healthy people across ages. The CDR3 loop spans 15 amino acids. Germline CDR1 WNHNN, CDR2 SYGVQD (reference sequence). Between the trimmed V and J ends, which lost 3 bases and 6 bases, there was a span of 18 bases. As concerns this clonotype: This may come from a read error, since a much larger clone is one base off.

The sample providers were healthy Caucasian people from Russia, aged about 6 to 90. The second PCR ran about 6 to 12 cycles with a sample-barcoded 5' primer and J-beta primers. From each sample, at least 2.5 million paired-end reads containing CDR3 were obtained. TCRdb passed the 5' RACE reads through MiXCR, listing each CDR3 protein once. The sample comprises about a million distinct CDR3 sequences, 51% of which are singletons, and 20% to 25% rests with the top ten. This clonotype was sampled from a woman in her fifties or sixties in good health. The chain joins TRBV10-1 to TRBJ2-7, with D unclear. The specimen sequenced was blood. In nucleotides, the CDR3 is TGCGCCAGCAGTGATTCGAAGGGCCGCGGCAGCGAGCAGTACTTC. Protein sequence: CASSDSKGRGSEQYF.